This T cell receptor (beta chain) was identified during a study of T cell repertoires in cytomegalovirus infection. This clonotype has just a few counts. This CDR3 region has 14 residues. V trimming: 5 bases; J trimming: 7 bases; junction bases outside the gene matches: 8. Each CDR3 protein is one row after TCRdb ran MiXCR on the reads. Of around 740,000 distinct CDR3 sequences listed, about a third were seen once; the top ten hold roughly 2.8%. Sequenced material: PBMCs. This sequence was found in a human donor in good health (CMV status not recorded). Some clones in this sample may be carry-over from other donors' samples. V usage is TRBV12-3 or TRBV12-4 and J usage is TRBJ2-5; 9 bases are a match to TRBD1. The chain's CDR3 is CASSPGQGVGTQYF. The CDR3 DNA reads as TGTGCCAGCAGTCCGGGACAGGGAGTGGGGACCCAGTACTTC.